These 4 T cell receptor beta chains came from one sample sequenced in a study of low-dose radiotherapy and immunotherapy resistance in tumors. Primers used for first-strand cDNA, a TRAV- and TRBV-specific set, covered both alpha and beta chains. TCRs underwent 15 to 25 PCR cycles of amplification with a constant-region primer and V-primer adapter. TCRdb reprocessed the reads with MiXCR, giving one entry per CDR3 protein. Seen here are about 7,200 distinct CDR3 sequences, roughly 50% observed once, and the top ten hold 10% to 15%. Receptor source: a human donor with advanced metastatic prostate, ovarian, gallbladder or colorectal cancer (not recorded which). This table probably holds off-target reads from a library built for another chain.

This clonotype came up a few times. V usage is TRBV18 and J usage is TRBJ2-2; the D is unclear. CDR3 length: 16 amino acids. Germline-derived CDR1 and CDR2 are KGHSH and LQKENI. V gave up 1 base and J gave up 0 bases, with 9 bases separating them. CDR3: CASSPRGSANTGELFF. DNA of the CDR3: TGTGCCAGCTCACCACGTGGGTCAGCGAACACCGGGGAGCTGTTTTTT.

A few counts support this clonotype. V and J are TRBV18 and TRBJ1-5; no reliable D call. Trimming left V 2 bases short and J 3 bases short, with 11 bases between. The CDR3 totals 15 residues. CDR1 KGHSH and CDR2 LQKENI come from the germline V gene. Here the CDR3 reads CASSPSRPYNQPQHF. DNA for the CDR3: TGTGCCAGCTCACCATCCAGACCGTACAATCAGCCCCAGCATTTT.

This clonotype is medium-sized by share. The rearrangement joins TRBV18 to TRBJ2-7, with a tentative D call TRBD2 (5 bases). The CDR3 covers 14 residues. CDR1 and CDR2 from the germline V gene are KGHSH and LQKENI. Trimming shortened V by 1 base and J by 2 bases, and 9 bases separated the two germline ends. The CDR3 is CASSPRPGTYEQYF. The CDR3 region has the DNA TGTGCCAGCTCACCACGACCGGGGACCTACGAGCAGTACTTC. Variable domain in full (rest from reference TRBV18 and TRBJ2-7): NAGVMQNPRHLVRRRGQEARLRCSPMKGHSHVYWYRQLPEEGLKFMVYLQKENIIDESGMPKERFSAEFPKEGPSILRIQQVVRGDSAAYFCASSPRPGTYEQYFGPGTRLTVT.

This clonotype was counted between two and nine times. V gene TRBV21-1 combines with J gene TRBJ2-1. TRBV21-1 is tagged as a pseudogene. The CDR3 has 11 amino acids. The CDR3 sequence is CASSKVVLRFF. The CDR3 nucleotides are TGTGCCAGCAGCAAAGTTGTACTCCGGTTCTTC.